These 13 T cell receptor beta chains originate from one sample sequenced in a study of molecular identifiers for immune sequencing clone quantification. TCRdb re-called the PCR reads with MiXCR, one entry per CDR3 protein. In the table there are about 510,000 distinct CDR3 sequences, about a fifth of which are singletons. Sequenced input: naive CD8+ T cells from blood, with Jurkat cell RNA spiked in. Subset here: FACS-sorted CD8+CD4-CCR7+CD45RA+ naive T cells. The receptors were sampled from a human donor in good health. Some libraries in this study had Jurkat cell RNA spiked in.

This clonotype was recorded many times. The CDR3 DNA reads as TGTGCCAGCAGCCCAGGGACTAGTCAAATCCAAGAGACCCAGTACTTC. Its protein product is CASSPGTSQIQETQYF. The chain carries TRBV7-8 and TRBJ2-5, with 8 positions matching TRBD2. V lost 5 bases and J lost 1; bases outside the gene matches: 9. Per germline, CDR1 SGHVS and CDR2 FQNEAQ. The CDR3 is 16 amino acids.

This clonotype was counted only a few times. One end of the junction is discordant with germline, which a read error may explain. The chain uses TRBV6-2 or TRBV6-3 and TRBJ2-7, with D possibly being TRBD2 (6 bases). This CDR3 spans 13 amino acids. Germline values: CDR1 MNHEY, CDR2 SVGEGT. DNA of the CDR3: TGTGCCAGCAGCCGTCCACAGGACTACGAGCGGTACTTC. Its translation: CASSRPQDYERYF.

The rearrangement uses TRBV30 and TRBJ2-7, with D maybe TRBD2 (6 bases). This CDR3 spans 12 amino acids. Between the trimmed V and J ends, which lost 5 bases and 10 bases, there was a span of 18 bases. CDR1 and CDR2 (germline): GTSNPN, SVGIG (reference sequence). The CDR3 DNA reads as TGTGCCTGGGGGGACGCGGGGCTGGAACAGTACTTC. It specifies CAWGDAGLEQYF.

The chain carries TRBV7-8 and TRBJ2-1; 8 bases align to TRBD2. From germline, CDR1 is SGHVS and CDR2 FQNEAQ. The length of the CDR3 is 16 residues. After removal of 1 base from V and 8 bases from J, the junction contained 10 bases not matched to a gene. CDR3: CASSLVRGGNVHEQFF. The CDR3 DNA sequence: TGTGCCAGCAGCTTAGTACGCGGGGGGAACGTCCATGAGCAGTTCTTC.

In its sample, this clonotype was seen many times. The gene calls are TRBV6-5 and TRBJ2-3, with D tentatively TRBD2 (6 bases). Trimming pared 7 bases from V and 3 bases from J, leaving 20 bases between. This CDR3 region has 16 residues. The germline V gene encodes CDR1 MNHEY and CDR2 SVGAGI. CDR3 bases: TGTGCCAGCACGCCGCCGGGACTCGCAACAACAGATACGCAGTATTTT. It translates to CASTPPGLATTDTQYF.

This clonotype was detected a few times. A much larger clone sits a single nucleotide away, making a read error possible. V is TRBV29-1 and J is TRBJ2-3, with a possible D match to TRBD2 (5 bases). Germline V gene sequence: CDR1 SQVTM, CDR2 ANQGSEA. This CDR3 is built from 14 residues. CDR3 loop: CSVEGLSSTNTQYF. The CDR3 DNA reads TGCAGCGTTGAAGGTTTATCTAGCACAAATACGCAGTATTTT.

This clonotype has a count of ten or more. The chain is built from TRBV7-9 and TRBJ2-7; 12 bases are a match to TRBD2. Per the germline V gene, CDR1 is SEHNR and CDR2 is FQNEAQ (reference sequence). J was trimmed by 2 bases and V by 5 bases; bases with no gene match: 4. The CDR3 covers 15 residues. The CDR3 DNA reads TGTGCCAGCAGCCTTGGGACTAGCGGGCCCTACGAGCAGTACTTC. It translates to CASSLGTSGPYEQYF.

A word on this clonotype: A read error may explain this, as a much larger clone is one base away. The chain links TRBV7-3 to TRBJ2-1; D is undetermined. Deletions cut 4 bases from V and 8 bases from J, with 12 bases between. Per germline, CDR1 SGHTA and CDR2 FQGTGA. The CDR3 sequence is 13 residues long. The CDR3 bases are TGTGCCAGCAGCTCAGGTCTTAGGGATGAGCAGTTCTTC. It encodes CASSSGLRDEQFF. The full variable domain, completed using reference TRBV7-3 and TRBJ2-1, is GAGVSQTPSNKVTEKGKYVELRCDPISGHTALYWYRQSLGQGPEFLIYFQGTGAADDSGLPNDRFFAVRPEGSVSTLKIQRTERGDSAVYLCASSSGLRDEQFFGPGTRLTVL.

For the CDR3, the DNA is TGTGCCAGCAGTTACTCGGCTAGAGAGACCGGGGAGCTGTTTTTT. This sequence encodes CASSYSARETGELFF. This chain joins TRBV6-2 or TRBV6-3 and TRBJ2-2; no clear D gene. CDR1 and CDR2 from the germline V gene are MNHEY and SVGEGT. V dropped 0 bases and J dropped 5 bases, with 10 bases sitting between them. This CDR3 spans 15 amino acids.

This clonotype was detected ten times or more. This chain links TRBV7-8 with TRBJ2-3; 13 bases line up with TRBD2. CDR1 is SGHVS and CDR2 is FQNEAQ in the germline V gene. V trimming: 6 bases; J trimming: 6 bases; junction bases outside the gene matches: 15. This CDR3 contains 18 residues. This CDR3 is CASRDYLRGLAGPDTQYF. CDR3 DNA sequence: TGTGCCAGCAGGGATTACCTAAGGGGACTAGCGGGGCCGGATACGCAGTATTTT.

To note about this clonotype: In this CDR3 the conserved last residue, phenylalanine or tryptophan, is missing, so a read error is likely. V usage is TRBV19 and J usage is TRBJ2-3; no clear D. Trimming removed 4 bases at V and 1 base at J, with 15 bases between. This CDR3 has 16 residues. Germline V gene sequence: CDR1 LNHDA, CDR2 SQIVND (reference sequence). The CDR3 sequence is CASSRALFTGTDTQYL. CDR3 nucleotide sequence: TGTGCCAGTAGTAGAGCACTCTTCACGGGCACAGATACGCAGTATCTT.

Note on this clonotype: A much more abundant neighbour one base away suggests this may be a read error. The J gene is TRBJ2-7, the V gene TRBV7-2, with 7 bases that match TRBD1. This CDR3 is built from 15 residues. Germline V CDR1 and CDR2: SGHTA, FQGNSA. This chain's CDR3 is CASSLAPGGEIERYF. CDR3 DNA sequence: TGTGCCAGCAGCTTAGCCCCAGGGGGAGAGATAGAGCGGTACTTC.

This clonotype has a handful of counts. V and J are TRBV7-2 and TRBJ1-5; 7 bases fit TRBD1. J gave up 5 bases and V 3 bases, and 4 bases lay outside the gene matches. CDR1 and CDR2 from the germline V gene are SGHTA and FQGNSA. The CDR3 loop spans 14 amino acids. The CDR3 DNA follows: TGTGCCAGCAGCTTGAGGGGGCCGGATCAGCCCCAGCATTTT. As protein: CASSLRGPDQPQHF.